These T cell receptor beta chains were read from a single sample in a study of blood T cells in healthy people across ages. In TCRdb, the 5' RACE reads were re-called with MiXCR into one record per CDR3 protein. The profile shows approximately 810,000 distinct CDR3 sequences, more than 25% of them singletons. The sample comprised blood. The receptor source for this set is a woman of 80 years or more in good health. Each CDR3 is given with its conserved first and last residue. A D gene is named only where the DNA matches it firmly. Size is omitted from some rows. Given values are once, few, many or a class for expanded clones.

>TRBJ1-2|TRBV18|TRBD1|.
CASSPRTGDGYGYTF
TGTGCCAGCTCACCACGGACAGGGGATGGTTATGGCTACACCTTC
>TRBJ1-2|TRBV10-3|.|many
CAISERNGNYGYTF
TGTGCCATCAGTGAGAGAAACGGAAACTATGGCTACACCTTC
>TRBJ2-1|TRBV12-3/TRBV12-4|TRBD2|few
CASSLQAGGTNEQFF
TGTGCCAGCAGTTTACAAGCGGGGGGGACCAATGAGCAGTTCTTC
>TRBJ2-2|TRBV9|.|.
CASSVKALSGAGTGELFF
TGTGCCAGCAGCGTAAAGGCCCTCTCGGGGGCGGGCACCGGGGAGCTGTTTTTT
>TRBJ1-2|TRBV10-3|TRBD1|many
CAIRDGQGDGYTF
TGTGCCATCAGGGACGGACAGGGAGATGGCTACACCTTC
>TRBJ2-4|TRBV29-1|.|many
CSGGLAKNIQYF
TGCAGCGGAGGGCTAGCCAAAAACATTCAGTACTTC
>TRBJ2-7|TRBV11-2|.|.
CASSLRTGLTYEQYF
TGTGCCAGCAGCTTAAGGACGGGACTTACCTACGAGCAGTACTTC
>TRBJ2-5|TRBV7-9|TRBD2|.
CASSLLGGGGDQETQYF
TGTGCCAGCAGCTTATTAGGGGGCGGGGGGGACCAAGAGACCCAGTACTTC
>TRBJ2-5|TRBV10-3|.|.
CAISGVRGETQYF
TGTGCCATCAGTGGTGTCAGGGGTGAGACCCAGTACTTC
>TRBJ1-3|TRBV6-5|.|few
CASKKQSSGNTIYF
TGTGCCAGCAAAAAACAGAGCTCTGGAAACACCATATATTTT
>TRBJ2-1|TRBV20-1|TRBD2|.
CSARGLAGSYEQFF
TGCAGTGCTAGAGGACTAGCGGGGTCCTACGAGCAGTTCTTC
>TRBJ2-1|TRBV5-1|TRBD2|few
CASSSSGLAGGLNNEQFF
TGCGCCAGCAGCTCCTCGGGACTAGCGGGGGGGCTTAACAATGAGCAGTTCTTC
>TRBJ1-1|TRBV10-3|TRBD1|.
CAISESGQFTEAFF
TGTGCCATCAGTGAGTCGGGACAGTTCACTGAAGCTTTCTTT
>TRBJ2-7|TRBV6-2/TRBV6-3|.|many
CASTGAGSSYEQYF
TGTGCCAGCACTGGGGCAGGGAGCTCCTACGAGCAGTACTTC
>TRBJ2-5|TRBV20-1|.|.
CSARDLRPGETQYF
TGCAGTGCTAGAGATCTCAGGCCGGGGGAGACCCAGTACTTC
>TRBJ1-1|TRBV20-1|.|many
CSALGGNTEAFF
TGCAGTGCTTTAGGCGGGAACACTGAAGCTTTCTTT
>TRBJ1-5|TRBV19|.|.
CASSFVAQPQHF
TGTGCCAGTAGTTTCGTAGCTCAGCCCCAGCATTTT
>TRBJ1-2|TRBV9|.|.
CASSASWGSYGYTF
TGTGCCAGCAGCGCCAGTTGGGGCAGCTATGGCTACACCTTC
>TRBJ2-2|TRBV5-1|.|many
CASSLALRSGELFF
TGCGCCAGCAGCTTGGCCCTGAGGTCCGGGGAGCTGTTTTTT
>TRBJ1-4|TRBV27|.|.
CASSSRPSEKLFF
TGTGCCAGCAGTTCCCGACCGAGCGAAAAACTGTTTTTT
>TRBJ2-1|TRBV7-2|.|many
CASSQARGVNEQFF
TGTGCCAGCAGCCAAGCCCGGGGTGTAAATGAGCAGTTCTTC
>TRBJ2-1|TRBV3-1|.|many
CASSQRAEQFF
TGTGCCAGCAGCCAGCGGGCCGAGCAGTTCTTC
>TRBJ2-7|TRBV18|.|many
CASSPQGLHEQYF
TGTGCCAGCTCACCACAAGGACTTCACGAGCAGTACTTC
>TRBJ2-1|TRBV27|.|many
CASTRQALYNEQFF
TGTGCCAGCACCCGACAGGCCCTATACAATGAGCAGTTCTTC
>TRBJ1-4|TRBV7-2|TRBD1|many
CASSLGDTGGKLFF
TGTGCCAGCAGCTTAGGTGATACAGGGGGAAAACTGTTTTTT
>TRBJ1-1|TRBV20-1|TRBD1|few
CSAPRTGGTTEAFF
TGCAGTGCCCCCCGGACAGGTGGGACCACTGAAGCTTTCTTT
>TRBJ2-7|TRBV20-1|.|.
CSARDSDRSSYEQYF
TGCAGTGCTAGAGATTCAGACAGAAGCTCCTACGAGCAGTACTTC
>TRBJ2-7|TRBV20-1|.|.
CSARGGGYNEQYF
TGCAGTGCTAGAGGTGGGGGGTACAATGAGCAGTACTTC
>TRBJ1-4|TRBV2|TRBD1|few
CASSDDRGNRNEKLFF
TGTGCCAGCAGTGATGACAGGGGGAATCGGAATGAAAAACTGTTTTTT
>TRBJ2-1|TRBV20-1|.|few
CSARGTSPSETQFF
TGCAGTGCTAGGGGTACTAGCCCCTCAGAGACCCAGTTCTTC
>TRBJ2-6|TRBV19|.|.
CASLAGSGANVLTF
TGTGCCAGTCTAGCTGGGTCCGGGGCCAACGTCCTGACTTTC
>TRBJ1-5|TRBV6-2/TRBV6-3|TRBD1|few
CASSDRGQTDNQPQHF
TGTGCCAGCAGCGACAGGGGGCAGACGGACAATCAGCCCCAGCATTTT
>TRBJ2-6|TRBV6-2/TRBV6-3|.|many
CASGDSGANVLTF
TGTGCCAGTGGGGACTCTGGGGCCAACGTCCTGACTTTC
>TRBJ1-5|TRBV5-5|.|many
CASSLWGGDQPQHF
TGTGCCAGCAGCTTATGGGGGGGAGATCAGCCCCAGCATTTT
>TRBJ2-7|TRBV7-9|.|.
CASKRWSGVGSYEQYF
TGTGCCAGCAAAAGATGGTCCGGGGTTGGGTCCTACGAGCAGTACTTC
>TRBJ2-1|TRBV20-1|.|many
CSARLGGAYNEQFF
TGCAGTGCTAGATTGGGGGGGGCTTACAATGAGCAGTTCTTC
>TRBJ2-2|TRBV5-1|.|.
CASNGGVGGGVVGERFF
TGCGCCAGCAATGGAGGCGTAGGCGGGGGCGTCGTCGGGGAGCGGTTTTTT
>TRBJ2-3|TRBV7-2|TRBD2|many
CASSPVIAGLTDTQYF
TGTGCCAGCAGCCCGGTGATAGCGGGGCTAACAGATACGCAGTATTTT
>TRBJ2-2|TRBV10-3|TRBD1|few
CAIGQGGFAGELFF
TGTGCCATCGGACAGGGTGGGTTCGCCGGGGAGCTGTTTTTT
>TRBJ2-3|TRBV7-2|.|.
CASSLRGEGTDTQYF
TGTGCCAGCAGCTTAAGGGGTGAGGGGACAGATACGCAGTATTTT
>TRBJ1-2|TRBV20-1|.|.
CSARDHSAGLTGYTF
TGCAGTGCTAGAGATCATTCGGCAGGTCTTACTGGCTACACCTTC
>TRBJ2-1|TRBV11-2|.|many
CASCKDWQAYNEQFF
TGTGCCAGCTGCAAAGACTGGCAGGCCTACAATGAGCAGTTCTTC
>TRBJ1-1|TRBV14|.|many
CASSHLGRLNTEAFF
TGTGCCAGCAGCCACCTAGGACGGTTGAACACTGAAGCTTTCTTT
>TRBJ2-3|TRBV20-1|TRBD1|many
CSAWTGGTDTQYF
TGCAGTGCCTGGACAGGGGGCACAGATACGCAGTATTTT
>TRBJ2-7|TRBV2|TRBD2|many
CASNVGLAGAYEQYF
TGTGCCAGCAACGTCGGACTAGCGGGGGCATACGAGCAGTACTTC
>TRBJ2-2|TRBV7-8|.|.
CASSLTDISNTGELFF
TGTGCCAGCAGCTTAACCGACATATCGAACACCGGGGAGCTGTTTTTT